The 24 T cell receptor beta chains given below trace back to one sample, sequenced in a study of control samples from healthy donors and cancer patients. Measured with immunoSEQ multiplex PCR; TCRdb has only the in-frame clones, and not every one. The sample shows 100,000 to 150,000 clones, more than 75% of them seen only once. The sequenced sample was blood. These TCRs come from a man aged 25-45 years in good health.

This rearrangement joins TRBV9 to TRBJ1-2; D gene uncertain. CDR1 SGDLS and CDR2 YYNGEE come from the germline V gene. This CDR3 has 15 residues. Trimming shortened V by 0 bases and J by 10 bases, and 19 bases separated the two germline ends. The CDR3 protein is CASSVESGSSSFYTF. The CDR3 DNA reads TGTGCCAGCAGCGTAGAGTCGGGCAGCAGCTCCTTCTACACCTTC.

In nucleotides, the CDR3 is TGCGCCAGCAGCTTGGAGAGGGGACGGGAAGGCTACACCTTC. Its protein product is CASSLERGREGYTF. The rearrangement joins TRBV5-1 to TRBJ1-2; tentatively, D is TRBD1 (5 bases). The ends were cut back, 0 bases at V and 8 bases at J, with 14 bases in the middle. Germline CDR1 is SGHRS and CDR2 is YFSETQ. The CDR3 is 14 residues long.

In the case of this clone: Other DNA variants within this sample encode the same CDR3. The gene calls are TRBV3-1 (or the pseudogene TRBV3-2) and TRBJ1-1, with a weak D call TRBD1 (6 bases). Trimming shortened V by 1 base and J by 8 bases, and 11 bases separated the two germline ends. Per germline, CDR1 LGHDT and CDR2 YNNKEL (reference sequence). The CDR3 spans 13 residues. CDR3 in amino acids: CASSQVGGAEAFF. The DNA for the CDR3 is TGTGCCAGCAGCCAAGTAGGGGGGGCGGAAGCTTTCTTT.

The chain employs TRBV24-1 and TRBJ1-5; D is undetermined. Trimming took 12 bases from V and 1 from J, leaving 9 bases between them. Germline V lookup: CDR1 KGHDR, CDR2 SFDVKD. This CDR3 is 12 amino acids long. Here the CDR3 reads CASSLSNQPQHF. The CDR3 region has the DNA TGTGCCTCTTCATTAAGCAATCAGCCCCAGCATTTT.

Here the CDR3 DNA reads TGTGCCAGCAGCTTAAACGGACTGGGTGGCTACACCTTC. Residues: CASSLNGLGGYTF. This chain connects TRBV7-3 to TRBJ1-2; D unresolved. This CDR3 is 13 amino acids long. V lost 1 base and J 7 bases, leaving 10 bases between the germline ends. Germline loops: CDR1 SGHTA, CDR2 FQGTGA.

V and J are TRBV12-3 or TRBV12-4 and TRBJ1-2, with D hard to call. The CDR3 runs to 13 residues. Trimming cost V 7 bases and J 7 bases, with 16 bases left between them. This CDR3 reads CASTFSAESGYTF. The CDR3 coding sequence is TGTGCCAGCACCTTTAGTGCGGAATCTGGCTACACCTTC.

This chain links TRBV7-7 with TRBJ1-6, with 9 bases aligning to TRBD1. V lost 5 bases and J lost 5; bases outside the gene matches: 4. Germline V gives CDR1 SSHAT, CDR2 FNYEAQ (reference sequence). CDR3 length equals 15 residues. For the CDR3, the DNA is TGTGCCAGCAGCGACGGGACAGGGAATAATTCACCCCTCCACTTT. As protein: CASSDGTGNNSPLHF.

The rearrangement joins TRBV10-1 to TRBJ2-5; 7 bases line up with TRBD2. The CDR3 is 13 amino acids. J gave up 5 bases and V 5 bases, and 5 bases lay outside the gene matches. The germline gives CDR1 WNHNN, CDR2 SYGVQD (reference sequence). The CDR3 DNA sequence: TGCGCCAGCAGTCCAGCGGGGAGGGAGACCCAGTACTTC. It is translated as CASSPAGRETQYF.

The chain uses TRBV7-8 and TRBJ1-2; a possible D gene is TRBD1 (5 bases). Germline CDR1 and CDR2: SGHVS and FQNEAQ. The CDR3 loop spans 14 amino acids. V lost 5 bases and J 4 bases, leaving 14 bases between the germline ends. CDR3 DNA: TGTGCCAGCAGCACTTATGAGGGACCCTATGGCTACACCTTC. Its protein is CASSTYEGPYGYTF.

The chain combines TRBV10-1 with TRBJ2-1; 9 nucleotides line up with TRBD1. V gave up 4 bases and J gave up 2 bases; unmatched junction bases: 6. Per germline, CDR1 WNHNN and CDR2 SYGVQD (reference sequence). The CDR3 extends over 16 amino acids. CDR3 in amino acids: CASSGRQGDTYNEQFF. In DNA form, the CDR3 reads TGCGCCAGCAGTGGCCGACAGGGGGATACCTACAATGAGCAGTTCTTC.

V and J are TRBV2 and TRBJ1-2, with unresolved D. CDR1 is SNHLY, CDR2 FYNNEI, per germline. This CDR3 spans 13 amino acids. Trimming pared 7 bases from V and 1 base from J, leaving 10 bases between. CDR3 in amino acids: CASTLGVNYGYTF. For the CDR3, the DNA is TGTGCCAGCACCCTCGGGGTTAACTATGGCTACACCTTC.

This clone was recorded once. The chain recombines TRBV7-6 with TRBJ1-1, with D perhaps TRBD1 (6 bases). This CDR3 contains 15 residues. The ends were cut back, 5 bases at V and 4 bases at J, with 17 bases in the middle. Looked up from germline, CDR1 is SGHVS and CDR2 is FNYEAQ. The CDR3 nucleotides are TGTGCCAGCAGCCCCCGGGCAGGGGTTGCCACTGAAGCTTTCTTT. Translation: CASSPRAGVATEAFF. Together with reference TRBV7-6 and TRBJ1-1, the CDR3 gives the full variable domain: GAGVSQSPRYKVTKRGQDVALRCDPISGHVSLYWYRQALGQGPEFLTYFNYEAQQDKSGLPNDRFSAERPEGSISTLTIQRTEQRDSAMYRCASSPRAGVATEAFFGQGTRLTVV.

The CDR3 is CASSSTGQETQYF. For the CDR3, the DNA is TGTGCCAGCAGCTCGACAGGTCAAGAGACCCAGTACTTC. The rearrangement links TRBV5-8 to TRBJ2-5; maybe TRBD1 (6 bases). The CDR3 consists of 13 residues. The germline V gene encodes CDR1 SGHTS and CDR2 YDEGEE. V was cut by 3 bases and J by 2 bases, with 8 bases left in between.

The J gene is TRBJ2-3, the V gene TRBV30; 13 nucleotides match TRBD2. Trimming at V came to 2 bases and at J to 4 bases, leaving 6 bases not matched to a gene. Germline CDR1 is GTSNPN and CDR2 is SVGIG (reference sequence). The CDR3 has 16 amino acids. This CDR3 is CAWSTTSGGGSDTQYF. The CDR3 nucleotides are TGTGCCTGGAGTACAACTAGCGGGGGGGGCTCAGATACGCAGTATTTT.

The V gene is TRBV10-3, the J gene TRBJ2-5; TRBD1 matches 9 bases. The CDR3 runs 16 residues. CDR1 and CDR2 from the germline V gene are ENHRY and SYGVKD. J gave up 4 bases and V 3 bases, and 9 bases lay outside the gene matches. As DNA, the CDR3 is TGTGCCATCAGTGAAAATATGGGACAGGGACGAGAGACCCAGTACTTC. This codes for CAISENMGQGRETQYF.

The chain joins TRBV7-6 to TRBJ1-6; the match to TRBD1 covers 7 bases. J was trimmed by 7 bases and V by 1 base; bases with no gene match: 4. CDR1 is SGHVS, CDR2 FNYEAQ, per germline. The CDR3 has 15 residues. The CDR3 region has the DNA TGTGCCAGCAGCTTAGAGACAGGGTACAATTCACCCCTCCACTTT. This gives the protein CASSLETGYNSPLHF.

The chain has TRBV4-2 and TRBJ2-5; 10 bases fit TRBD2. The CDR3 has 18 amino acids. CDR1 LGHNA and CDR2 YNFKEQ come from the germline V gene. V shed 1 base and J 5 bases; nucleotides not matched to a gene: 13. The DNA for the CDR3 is TGTGCCAGCAGCCAAGGCGTCCAGCGGGGGGGAGGGGCGGAGACCCAGTACTTC. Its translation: CASSQGVQRGGGAETQYF.

The CDR3 here is CASSYAGIYEQYV. In DNA, the CDR3 is TGTGCCAGCAGTTACGCAGGGATCTACGAGCAGTACGTC. The chain employs TRBV6-2 or TRBV6-3 and TRBJ2-7; TRBD1 is a possible D gene (5 bases). The germline V and J ends were trimmed by 2 bases and 3 bases, with 8 bases remaining between them. The CDR3 sequence is 13 residues long. The germline gives CDR1 MNHEY, CDR2 SVGEGT.

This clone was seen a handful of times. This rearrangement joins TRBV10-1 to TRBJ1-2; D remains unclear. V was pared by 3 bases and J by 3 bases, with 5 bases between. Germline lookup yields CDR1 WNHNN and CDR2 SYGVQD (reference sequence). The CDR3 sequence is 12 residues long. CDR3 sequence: CASSDGDYGYTF. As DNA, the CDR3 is TGCGCCAGCAGTGACGGGGACTATGGCTACACCTTC.

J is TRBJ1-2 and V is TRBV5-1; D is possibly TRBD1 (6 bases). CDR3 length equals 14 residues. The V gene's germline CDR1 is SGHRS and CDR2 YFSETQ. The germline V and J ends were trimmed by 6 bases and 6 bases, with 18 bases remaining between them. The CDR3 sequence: CASTGSSGEDGYTF. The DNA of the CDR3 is TGCGCCAGCACCGGTTCATCAGGGGAGGATGGCTACACCTTC. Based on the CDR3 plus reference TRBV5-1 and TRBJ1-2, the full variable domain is KAGVTQTPRYLIKTRGQQVTLSCSPISGHRSVSWYQQTPGQGLQFLFEYFSETQRNKGNFPGRFSGRQFSNSRSEMNVSTLELGDSALYLCASTGSSGEDGYTFGSGTRLTVV.

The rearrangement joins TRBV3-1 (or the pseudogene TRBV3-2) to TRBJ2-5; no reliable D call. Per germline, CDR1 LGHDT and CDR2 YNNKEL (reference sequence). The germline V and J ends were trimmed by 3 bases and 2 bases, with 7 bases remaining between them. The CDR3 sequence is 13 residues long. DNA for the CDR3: TGTGCCAGCAGCCAGACTTTTCAAGAGACCCAGTACTTC. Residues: CASSQTFQETQYF.

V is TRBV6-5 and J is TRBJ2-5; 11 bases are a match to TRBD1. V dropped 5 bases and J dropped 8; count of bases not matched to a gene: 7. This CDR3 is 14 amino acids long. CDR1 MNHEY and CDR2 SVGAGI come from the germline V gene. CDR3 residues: CASSTGTGGITQYF. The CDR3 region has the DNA TGTGCCAGCAGTACCGGGACAGGGGGAATTACCCAGTACTTC.

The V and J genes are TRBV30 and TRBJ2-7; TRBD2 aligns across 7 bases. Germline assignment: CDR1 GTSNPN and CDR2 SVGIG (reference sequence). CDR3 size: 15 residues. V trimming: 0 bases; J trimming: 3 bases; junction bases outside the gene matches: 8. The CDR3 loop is CAWSVGRGGSYEQYF. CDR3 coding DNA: TGTGCCTGGAGTGTAGGGAGGGGAGGGAGCTACGAGCAGTACTTC.

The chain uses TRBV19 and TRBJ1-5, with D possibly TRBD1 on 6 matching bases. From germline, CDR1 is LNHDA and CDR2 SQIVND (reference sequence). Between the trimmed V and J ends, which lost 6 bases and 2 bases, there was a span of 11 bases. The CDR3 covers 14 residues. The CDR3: CASRQGAGNQPQHF. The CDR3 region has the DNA TGTGCCAGTAGACAGGGAGCGGGCAATCAGCCCCAGCATTTT.